The 27 T cell receptor beta chains reported below all come from one sample, sequenced in a study of prognosis after radiotherapy for stage I lung cancer. Two rounds of multiplex PCR amplified TCR beta CDR3 from genomic DNA. The first round of PCR was done with primers that matched each TRBV and TRBJ gene. Using its own MiXCR run on the multiplex PCR reads, TCRdb lists one record per CDR3 protein. The data hold around 19,000 distinct CDR3 sequences, with roughly two fifths observed a single time. The sequencing used PBMCs, collected before or after stereotactic body radiation therapy (not recorded which). Source of these receptors: a donor of 50 years or more with non-small cell lung cancer.

This clonotype was seen repeatedly, ten times or more. The rearrangement links TRBV5-1 to TRBJ2-3; 11 nucleotides agree with TRBD1. The junction had 4 bases not matched to a gene; V was cut back by 0 bases and J by 4 bases. The germline gives CDR1 SGHRS, CDR2 YFSETQ. The CDR3 length is 16 residues. This CDR3 is CASSLDRDRGADTQYF. CDR3 bases: TGCGCCAGCAGCTTGGACCGGGACAGGGGGGCAGATACGCAGTATTTT.

The sample holds many counts of this clonotype. The chain recombines TRBV7-6 with TRBJ2-2; D assignment may be TRBD1 or TRBD2 (6 bases each). The germline CDR1 and CDR2 sequences are SGHVS and FNYEAQ. Trimming cost V 0 bases and J 9 bases, with 20 bases left between them. The CDR3 is 17 residues long. The CDR3 DNA follows: TGTGCCAGCAGCTTAGCGAAGTCGACAGGAGGGGACCGGGAGCTGTTTTTT. As protein: CASSLAKSTGGDRELFF.

Details on this clonotype: This is likely an artifact of a read error, given a far larger clone one base away. The gene calls are TRBV7-2 and TRBJ2-5; 7 nucleotides match TRBD2. V dropped 5 bases and J dropped 6; count of bases not matched to a gene: 12. CDR3 length equals 15 residues. Germline V CDR1 and CDR2: SGHTA, FQGNSA. The CDR3: CASSRGGGSFQTQYF. The DNA of the CDR3 is TGTGCCAGCAGCAGGGGCGGCGGGAGTTTTCAGACCCAGTACTTC.

Notes on this clonotype: A far larger clone is one base from this, pointing to a likely read error. The chain recombines TRBV6-2 or TRBV6-3 with TRBJ1-4; 7 bases are shared with TRBD1. The CDR3 is 15 amino acids. The V gene's germline CDR1 is MNHEY and CDR2 SVGEGT. The CDR3 DNA reads TGTGCCAGCAGAGGACCGGGACAGTTGAATGAAAACCTGTTTTTT. Protein: CASRGPGQLNENLFF.

Within the sample, this clonotype is medium-sized. The rearrangement links TRBV12-3 or TRBV12-4 to TRBJ2-7; the D is unclear. The V and J ends lost 6 bases and 0 bases respectively, with 9 bases between them. The CDR3 covers 13 residues. CDR3 nucleotides: TGTGCCAGCAGCCTAGGGCCCTCCTACGAGCAGTACTTC. Its translation: CASSLGPSYEQYF.

The J gene is TRBJ1-2, the V gene TRBV6-1; TRBD1 is a possible D gene (6 bases). Germline V gene lookup returns CDR1 MNHNS and CDR2 SASEGT. The CDR3 spans 13 residues. Trimming left V 5 bases short and J 2 bases short, with 9 bases between. CDR3 nucleotides: TGTGCCAGCAGTCGGGACACCAACTATGGCTACACCTTC. Its translation is CASSRDTNYGYTF.

This clonotype was picked up many times. The chain couples TRBV13 to TRBJ2-7, with TRBD2 matching 12 bases. This CDR3 is built from 15 residues. Looked up from germline, CDR1 is PRHDT and CDR2 is FYEKMQ (reference sequence). Germline trimming cut 5 bases from V and 4 bases from J; bases unmatched to any gene: 6. The CDR3 here is CASSQGLAGNYEQYF. The DNA for the CDR3 is TGTGCCAGCAGCCAGGGACTAGCGGGTAATTACGAGCAGTACTTC. Full variable domain (remainder filled in from reference TRBV13 and TRBJ2-7): AAGVIQSPRHLIKEKRETATLKCYPIPRHDTVYWYQQGPGQDPQFLISFYEKMQSDKGSIPDRFSAQQFSDYHSELNMSSLELGDSALYFCASSQGLAGNYEQYFGPGTRLTVT.

The genes are TRBV20-1 and TRBJ2-1; D is perhaps TRBD2 (6 bases). The CDR3 runs 16 residues. Looked up from germline, CDR1 is DFQATT and CDR2 is SNEGSKA (reference sequence). The V end lost 2 bases, the J end lost 0 bases, and 14 bases lay between the germline ends. The CDR3 nucleotides are TGCAGTGCTAGAATCCTGGAGGGGAGCTCCTACAATGAGCAGTTCTTC. This sequence encodes CSARILEGSSYNEQFF.

This clonotype was picked up many times. The rearrangement links TRBV29-1 to TRBJ2-5, with D possibly being TRBD2 (6 bases). The CDR3 contains 12 residues. V lost 7 bases and J lost 4, with 13 bases in between. From germline, CDR1 is SQVTM and CDR2 ANQGSEA. CDR3 sequence (DNA): TGCAGCGCCATCGACGGGGGAGAGACCCAGTACTTC. Amino acid sequence: CSAIDGGETQYF. The entire variable domain, with the rest obtained from reference TRBV29-1 and TRBJ2-5, is as follows: SAVISQKPSRDICQRGTSLTIQCQVDSQVTMMFWYRQQPGQSLTLIATANQGSEATYESGFVIDKFPISRPNLTFSTLTVSNMSPEDSSIYLCSAIDGGETQYFGPGTRLLVL.

This clonotype was picked up many times. The chain employs TRBV5-6 and TRBJ2-7; no clear D gene. V gave up 0 bases and J gave up 7 bases, with 17 bases separating them. Germline V gene lookup returns CDR1 SGHDT and CDR2 YYEEEE. The CDR3 contains 15 residues. CDR3 region: CASSLERQSKGEQYF. The DNA for the CDR3 is TGTGCCAGCAGCTTGGAAAGGCAGTCGAAGGGAGAGCAGTACTTC.

The chain joins TRBV7-9 to TRBJ2-2; TRBD2 agrees at 9 bases. Germline CDR1 SEHNR, CDR2 FQNEAQ (reference sequence). The CDR3 contains 15 residues. V was pared by 2 bases and J by 7 bases, with 5 bases of the junction left unmatched. CDR3: CASSLLAGDVGELFF. The CDR3 coding sequence is TGTGCCAGCAGCTTATTAGCGGGAGATGTCGGGGAGCTGTTTTTT.

This clonotype is medium-sized in the sample. V usage is TRBV19 and J usage is TRBJ2-3; D is uncertain. The germline gives CDR1 LNHDA, CDR2 SQIVND (reference sequence). The length of the CDR3 is 12 residues. V shed 4 bases and J shed 11 bases, with 13 bases lying between them. DNA of the CDR3: TGTGCCAGTAGTACCCCCGGGTTGGGGCAGTATTTT. Translating it yields CASSTPGLGQYF.

V is TRBV20-1 and J is TRBJ2-1; D is perhaps TRBD2 (5 bases). Germline V gives CDR1 DFQATT, CDR2 SNEGSKA (reference sequence). Trimming pared 3 bases from V and 0 bases from J, leaving 15 bases between. CDR3 length: 16 residues. CDR3 sequence reads: CSARGPSRSSYNEQFF. The CDR3 DNA is TGCAGTGCTAGGGGCCCTAGCCGGAGCTCCTACAATGAGCAGTTCTTC.

This clonotype has a count of ten or more. This sequence may be a read error, since a much larger clone differs from it by one base. This chain links TRBV6-1 with TRBJ1-1; D not resolved. Germline V lookup: CDR1 MNHNS, CDR2 SASEGT. The germline V and J ends were trimmed by 5 bases and 1 base, with 11 bases remaining between them. This CDR3 spans 14 amino acids. The CDR3 is CASSRRYPNTEAFF. CDR3 nucleotide sequence: TGTGCCAGCAGTCGCAGGTACCCGAACACTGAAGCTTTCTTT.

This clonotype was recorded at least ten times. The chain joins TRBV19 to TRBJ2-3; TRBD1 might be the D (6 bases). The germline CDR1 and CDR2 sequences are LNHDA and SQIVND (reference sequence). V was trimmed by 8 bases and J by 4 bases, leaving 13 bases between them. This CDR3 is 13 amino acids long. CDR3 residues: CASEGTNSDTQYF. As DNA, the CDR3 is TGTGCCAGTGAGGGGACAAACTCAGATACGCAGTATTTT.

This chain links TRBV15 with TRBJ1-2, with D possibly being TRBD1 (6 bases). CDR1 LNHNV and CDR2 YYDKDF come from the germline V gene (reference sequence). The V end was cut by 4 bases, the J end by 5 bases, with 20 bases between. The CDR3 extends over 16 amino acids. The chain's CDR3 is CATSIECQGGGYGYTF. CDR3 DNA sequence: TGTGCCACCAGCATAGAGTGTCAGGGAGGGGGTTATGGCTACACCTTC.

This clonotype occurred once. Just one base apart from a much larger clone, this may be a read error. This sequence joins TRBV28 and TRBJ2-4; D is perhaps TRBD1 (6 bases). Germline V gene data show CDR1 as MDHEN and CDR2 as SYDVKM. V was pared by 3 bases and J by 4 bases, with 16 bases between. The CDR3 contains 16 residues. CDR3 loop: CASSFHASDRKNIQYF. The CDR3 DNA is TGTGCCAGCAGTTTCCACGCCTCTGACAGGAAAAACATTCAGTACTTC.

V and J are TRBV4-3 and TRBJ2-7; D remains unclear. The CDR3 spans 14 residues. Germline-derived CDR1 and CDR2 are LGHNA and YSLEER. Trimming removed 2 bases from V and 0 bases from J, with 8 bases in between. CDR3 residues: CASSQIRSSYEQYF. In DNA, the CDR3 is TGCGCCAGCAGCCAAATCCGAAGCTCCTACGAGCAGTACTTC.

This clonotype is labeled medium-sized. The rearrangement uses TRBV12-3 or TRBV12-4 and TRBJ2-7; TRBD1 might be the D (6 bases). V was clipped by 4 bases and J by 3 bases, with 7 bases between them. CDR3 length equals 12 residues. The CDR3 DNA is TGTGCCAGCAGTTGGGGGCTCTACGAGCAGTACTTC. It specifies CASSWGLYEQYF.

This clonotype was counted a single time. This chain uses TRBV27 with TRBJ2-2; D ambiguous. Germline CDR1 reads MNHEY; CDR2 reads SMNVEV (reference sequence). This CDR3 is built from 14 residues. V was pared by 3 bases and J by 14 bases, with 19 bases between. The CDR3 loop is CASSFYTNTGYLFF. The CDR3 DNA reads as TGTGCCAGCAGTTTTTATACGAACACCGGGTATCTGTTTTTT.

This clonotype was counted at least ten times. V and J are TRBV20-1 and TRBJ1-4, with D uncertain. Germline lookup yields CDR1 DFQATT and CDR2 SNEGSKA (reference sequence). The CDR3 consists of 13 residues. The germline V and J ends were trimmed by 6 bases and 5 bases, with 13 bases remaining between them. The CDR3 region is CSAKDVPNEKLFF. The CDR3 DNA reads TGCAGTGCCAAGGACGTTCCCAATGAAAAACTGTTTTTT.

This clonotype has a single count. V is TRBV30 and J is TRBJ2-7; D is unclear. CDR1 is GTSNPN and CDR2 is SVGIG in the germline V gene (reference sequence). The CDR3 has 12 amino acids. The V end was cut by 2 bases, the J end by 6 bases, with 11 bases between. The CDR3 reads CAWSMSKGEQYF. The CDR3 DNA follows: TGTGCCTGGAGTATGTCCAAGGGCGAGCAGTACTTC.

Turning to this clonotype: A much larger clone differs from this one at a single base, so this may be a read error. The chain combines TRBV20-1 with TRBJ2-5, with no clear D. CDR3 length: 14 residues. Per the germline V gene, CDR1 is DFQATT and CDR2 is SNEGSKA (reference sequence). In DNA form, the CDR3 reads TGCAGTGCTAGAGCCCCCCTGGGCCAAGACACCCAGTACTTC. Translation gives CSARAPLGQDTQYF.

This chain connects TRBV7-9 to TRBJ2-1; TRBD1 matches 9 bases. Germline CDR1 is SEHNR and CDR2 is FQNEAQ (reference sequence). The CDR3 totals 15 residues. V lost 5 bases, J lost 9 bases, and 11 bases stayed unmatched. The CDR3 region is CASSPARDRETEQFF. The CDR3 nucleotides read TGTGCCAGCAGCCCAGCCCGGGACAGGGAGACTGAGCAGTTCTTC.

The rearrangement joins TRBV18 to TRBJ2-5; 8 positions match TRBD1. Trimming at V came to 3 bases and at J to 3 bases, leaving 3 bases not matched to a gene. The CDR3 has 14 amino acids. Germline values: CDR1 KGHSH, CDR2 LQKENI. For the CDR3, the DNA is TGTGCCAGCTCACCCGAGACAGGGGAAGAGACCCAGTACTTC. It codes for CASSPETGEETQYF.

For this clonotype: Mismatch with germline at one junction end may stem from a read error. The V call is TRBV7-7, the J call TRBJ2-1; no definite D call. Per germline, CDR1 SSHAT and CDR2 FNYEAQ (reference sequence). The CDR3 extends over 13 amino acids. The CDR3 loop reads CASSVGSRDEQFF. The CDR3 DNA follows: TGTGCTAGCAGCGTCGGGTCTCGTGATGAGCAGTTCTTC.

The chain employs TRBV7-2 and TRBJ2-7; D is possibly TRBD2 (5 bases). The CDR3 length is 16 residues. The V gene's germline CDR1 is SGHTA and CDR2 FQGNSA. Trimming left V 5 bases short and J 4 bases short, with 21 bases between. The CDR3 DNA reads TGTGCCAGCAGCGACCGGGGTGGCAGGTGGGTTTACGAGCAGTACTTC. Translation gives CASSDRGGRWVYEQYF.